The rows below give T cell receptor beta chains drawn from one sample of a study of blood T cells in healthy people across ages. TCRdb re-called the 5' RACE reads with MiXCR, one entry per CDR3 protein. The data show roughly 1,500,000 distinct CDR3 sequences, about 35% seen once. Sequenced: blood. The receptors were sampled from a woman aged 30 to 39 in good health. Both conserved end residues are part of each CDR3. A D gene is named only where the DNA matches it firmly. Expanded clones get a size class; other rows say once, few or many, or leave the size out.

d_call clone_size j_call v_call cdr3_aa cdr3_nt
TRBD2 few TRBJ2-7 TRBV9 CASSAAGGLSYEQYF TGTGCCAGCAGCGCAGCGGGGGGCCTATCCTACGAGCAGTACTTC
TRBD1 . TRBJ2-5 TRBV9 CASSATGGWETQYF TGTGCCAGCAGCGCTACAGGGGGCTGGGAGACCCAGTACTTC
TRBD2 . TRBJ2-3 TRBV3-1 CASSQARGGLADTQYF TGTGCCAGCAGCCAAGCGCGGGGGGGCCTCGCAGATACGCAGTATTTT
. few TRBJ1-2 TRBV12-3/TRBV12-4 CASTLGEAYGYTF TGTGCCAGCACCCTGGGGGAGGCCTATGGCTACACCTTC
. few TRBJ2-7 TRBV7-8 CASSVGTGNSYEQYF TGTGCCAGCAGCGTCGGGACGGGAAACTCCTACGAGCAGTACTTC
TRBD1 . TRBJ1-2 TRBV6-2/TRBV6-3 CASSYSYTGDNYGYTF TGTGCCAGCAGTTACTCGTATACAGGGGATAACTATGGCTACACCTTC
TRBD1 . TRBJ1-1 TRBV4-1 CASSPDRAQEAFF TGCGCCAGCAGCCCGGACAGGGCTCAGGAAGCTTTCTTT
. . TRBJ1-6 TRBV6-4 CASRQAGGPLHF TGTGCCAGCCGCCAGGCCGGGGGACCCCTCCACTTT
. . TRBJ2-3 TRBV20-1 CSAPRGIADTQYF TGCAGTGCTCCTAGGGGTATCGCGGATACGCAGTATTTT
TRBD1 . TRBJ2-5 TRBV12-3/TRBV12-4 CASSLARGSVETQYF TGTGCCAGCAGTTTAGCCAGGGGGTCAGTGGAGACCCAGTACTTC
. many TRBJ2-1 TRBV15 CATSRGGWEHNEQFF TGTGCCACCAGCAGAGGTGGTTGGGAGCACAATGAGCAGTTCTTC
TRBD1 many TRBJ2-7 TRBV7-6 CASSARQGTYEQYF TGTGCCAGCAGCGCTCGACAGGGAACCTACGAGCAGTACTTC
. . TRBJ1-4 TRBV29-1 CSVRQVNEKLFF TGCAGCGTGAGACAAGTTAATGAAAAACTGTTTTTT
. . TRBJ2-5 TRBV7-2 CTSSLSQQETQYF TGTACCAGCAGCTTAAGCCAGCAAGAGACCCAGTACTTC
. . TRBJ2-2 TRBV20-1 CSVLTGRGTGELFF TGCAGTGTTCTTACAGGGAGAGGCACCGGGGAGCTGTTTTTT
. many TRBJ2-5 TRBV7-2 CASSTYQETQYF TGTGCCAGCAGCACGTACCAAGAGACCCAGTACTTC
. . TRBJ2-5 TRBV6-1 CASSEVLQGVRARETQYF TGTGCCAGCAGTGAAGTTCTACAGGGAGTCCGTGCGAGGGAGACCCAGTACTTC
TRBD2 . TRBJ2-3 TRBV4-2 CASSPYSGGRGDTQYF TGTGCCAGCAGCCCGTATAGCGGGGGCCGGGGGGATACGCAGTATTTT
. . TRBJ1-1 TRBV18 CASSLGHSDLSEAFF TGTGCCAGCTCACTAGGACATAGCGACCTTTCTGAAGCTTTCTTT
. . TRBJ2-7 TRBV9 CASSVGPESGEQYF TGTGCCAGCAGCGTAGGTCCTGAGTCGGGCGAGCAGTACTTC
TRBD1 . TRBJ2-7 TRBV12-3/TRBV12-4 CASSPRTGRVEQYF TGTGCCAGCAGCCCTAGGACAGGCAGAGTCGAGCAGTACTTC
. . TRBJ2-1 TRBV5-6 CASSPVTPSYNEQFF TGTGCCAGCAGCCCGGTGACTCCTTCCTACAATGAGCAGTTCTTC
TRBD2 once TRBJ2-1 TRBV5-1 CASSSSIAGGNNEQFF TGCGCCAGCAGCTCTTCTATAGCGGGAGGGAACAATGAGCAGTTCTTC
TRBD2 few TRBJ2-1 TRBV11-2 CASSLIGGTSGSREQFF TGTGCCAGCAGCCTCATAGGCGGGACTAGCGGGAGCCGGGAGCAGTTCTTC
. . TRBJ2-7 TRBV27 CASGGGRRYEQYF TGTGCCAGCGGTGGAGGACGGCGCTACGAGCAGTACTTC
. . TRBJ2-7 TRBV9 CASSVVSQSDEQYF TGTGCCAGCAGCGTAGTCAGCCAGTCCGACGAGCAGTACTTC
. . TRBJ2-7 TRBV9 CASSPYPGEQYF TGTGCCAGCAGCCCTTACCCGGGCGAGCAGTACTTC
. . TRBJ1-4 TRBV2 CASSEVGREATNEKLFF TGTGCCAGCAGTGAAGTGGGGAGGGAGGCGACTAATGAAAAACTGTTTTTT
TRBD1 . TRBJ2-7 TRBV20-1 CSATDLFETGGVYEQYF TGCAGTGCGACAGACCTTTTTGAGACAGGGGGCGTCTACGAGCAGTACTTC
TRBD1 . TRBJ1-5 TRBV6-6 CASSYRDRTISNQPQHF TGTGCCAGCAGTTACCGGGACAGAACCATTAGCAATCAGCCCCAGCATTTT
. . TRBJ1-2 TRBV4-1 CASSQDGQLYGYTF TGCGCCAGCAGCCAAGATGGACAGCTCTATGGCTACACCTTC
. . TRBJ2-7 TRBV28 CASSPARTGVKTSYEQYF TGTGCCAGCAGTCCCGCCAGAACGGGCGTTAAAACCTCCTACGAGCAGTACTTC
. . TRBJ2-1 TRBV5-1 CASSFEGTDEQFF TGCGCCAGCAGCTTTGAAGGGACCGATGAGCAGTTCTTC
TRBD2 . TRBJ2-1 TRBV3-1 CASSRLAGFSYNEQFF TGTGCCAGCAGCCGACTAGCGGGTTTCTCCTACAATGAGCAGTTCTTC
TRBD1 few TRBJ1-2 TRBV12-3/TRBV12-4 CASSLWGQKGYTF TGTGCCAGCAGTTTATGGGGACAGAAGGGCTACACCTTC
TRBD1 . TRBJ1-5 TRBV4-1 CASSHVGTGGARYSNQPQHF TGCGCCAGCAGCCACGTTGGGACAGGGGGTGCCCGCTATAGCAATCAGCCCCAGCATTTT
. . TRBJ2-7 TRBV12-3/TRBV12-4 CASTTGGATRSYEQYF TGTGCCAGCACCACTGGGGGGGCGACGCGATCCTACGAGCAGTACTTC
. few TRBJ2-3 TRBV11-2 CASSLEYTGTDTQYF TGTGCCAGCAGCTTAGAGTACACGGGCACAGATACGCAGTATTTT
TRBD2 . TRBJ2-7 TRBV10-2 CASSGLAGGPRNEQYF TGCGCCAGCTCAGGACTAGCGGGAGGCCCAAGAAACGAGCAGTACTTC
. . TRBJ2-7 TRBV6-1 CASRQHRDWGYEQYF TGTGCCAGCAGACAGCACCGGGACTGGGGTTACGAGCAGTACTTC
TRBD2 . TRBJ2-7 TRBV7-9 CASSLGLAEGHEQYF TGTGCCAGCAGCTTGGGACTAGCGGAGGGCCACGAGCAGTACTTC
. . TRBJ1-1 TRBV9 CASSVGDTSLNTEAFF TGTGCCAGCAGCGTGGGGGACACTTCCCTGAACACTGAAGCTTTCTTT
. . TRBJ2-1 TRBV6-5 CASSSLVDEQFF TGTGCCAGCAGTTCATTAGTGGATGAGCAGTTCTTC
. . TRBJ1-1 TRBV7-9 CASINDKVGTEAFF TGTGCCAGCATCAATGACAAGGTCGGCACTGAAGCTTTCTTT
. few TRBJ1-2 TRBV11-2 CASSSSQVRTRGYTF TGTGCCAGCAGCTCTTCCCAGGTACGGACACGAGGCTACACCTTC
. few TRBJ2-7 TRBV27 CASRHEGLSYEQYF TGTGCCAGCCGACACGAGGGACTCTCCTACGAGCAGTACTTC
TRBD1 few TRBJ2-7 TRBV6-2/TRBV6-3 CASSYPRDRYSYEQYF TGTGCCAGCAGTTACCCCCGGGACAGGTACTCCTACGAGCAGTACTTC
TRBD1 few TRBJ1-2 TRBV11-2 CASSFHLDRGDYGYTF TGTGCCAGCAGCTTTCACTTAGACAGGGGCGACTATGGCTACACCTTC
. . TRBJ1-5 TRBV5-6 CASSKISQPQHF TGTGCCAGCAGCAAAATTTCGCAGCCCCAGCATTTT
. . TRBJ2-5 TRBV7-9 CASSIEQARETQYF TGTGCCAGCAGCATAGAGCAGGCCCGAGAGACCCAGTACTTC
TRBD1 . TRBJ2-4 TRBV28 CASSIGTVQYF TGTGCCAGCAGTATCGGGACAGTGCAGTACTTC
TRBD2 . TRBJ2-1 TRBV20-1 CSARDPAGVGDEQFF TGCAGTGCTAGAGATCCAGCGGGAGTTGGAGATGAGCAGTTCTTC
. . TRBJ2-1 TRBV7-2 CASSLGGDLSYNEQFF TGTGCCAGCAGCTTAGGTGGGGACCTCTCCTACAATGAGCAGTTCTTC
. . TRBJ2-2 TRBV6-4 CASSAMTPPNTGELFF TGTGCCAGCAGTGCCATGACACCCCCGAACACCGGGGAGCTGTTTTTT